The TCR beta chain under discussion was sequenced for a study of molecular identifiers for immune sequencing clone quantification. Whole-study findings and limits: Highly expanded clone sizes could be underestimated by identical TCR molecules that share a barcode.

This clonotype appeared once. Antigen: not known. A clone one base away is much larger, so this may be a read error. The germline gives CDR1 SGHVS, CDR2 FNYEAQ. The CDR3 is made up of 14 amino acids. The sorting of naive CD8 T cells used the CD8+CD4-CCR7+CD45RA+ phenotype. TCRdb analysed the PCR reads with MiXCR anew, one entry per CDR3 protein. The data show about 640,000 distinct CDR3 sequences, roughly 21% seen once. This receptor was identified in a human donor in good health. Some libraries in this study had Jurkat cell RNA spiked in. This sequence joins TRBV7-6 and TRBJ1-6, with unresolved D. Sequences were obtained from naive CD8+ T cells from blood, with Jurkat cell RNA spiked in. Documented subset: FACS-sorted CD8+CD4-CCR7+CD45RA+ naive T cells. CDR3 in DNA: TGTGCCAGCAGCCGGGTCTTACTTGGTTCACCCTTCCACTTT. Amino acids: CASSRVLLGSPFHF.